The clone carrying this T cell receptor beta chain was recorded a few times. Its antigen is unknown. V was pared by 3 bases and J by 0 bases, with 1 base of the junction left unmatched. Germline CDR1 KGHSH, CDR2 LQKENI. This CDR3 comprises 15 residues. The data are from a study of cytomegalovirus exposure and HLA in healthy donors. Whole-study findings and limits: One variant, a missense change in DCLRE1C, was linked in a later analysis to TCR beta V- and J-gene trimming. About 180 TCR beta chains were listed as cytomegalovirus-associated.

Researchers ran the PCR with 60 Vbeta and 13 Jbeta primers. The protocol was immunoSEQ multiplex PCR, while the TCRdb copy is restricted to in-frame clones and leaves out a portion. Of around 150,000 clones listed, 65% to 80% were seen once; the top ten hold about 1.5%. The sequenced sample consisted of PBMCs. This sequence originates from a human donor in good health. The genes are TRBV18 and TRBJ1-2; TRBD1 aligns across 10 bases. The CDR3 nucleotides are TGTGCCAGCTCACCCGGGACAGGGGCTAACTATGGCTACACCTTC. This codes for CASSPGTGANYGYTF.